This entry lists 17 T cell receptor beta chains sequenced from one sample in a study of response to subunit inactivated influenza vaccine. A single record per CDR3 protein comes from TCRdb applying MiXCR to the RT-PCR reads. The sample holds a few hundred thousand distinct CDR3 sequences, about a fifth seen once. The sequencing used PBMCs from blood, collected less than 22 months after vaccination. These receptors were collected from a man between 50 and 75 years old who received an inactivated influenza vaccine.

On this clonotype: One end of the junction fails to match germline, which may point to a read error. The chain employs TRBV6-2 or TRBV6-3 and TRBJ1-5, with D possibly matching TRBD1 (5 bases). Germline lookup yields CDR1 MNHEY and CDR2 SVGEGT. The CDR3 contains 16 residues. As DNA, the CDR3 is TGTGCCAGCAGTTACGGCGACAGATATAGCAATCAGGCCCAGCATTTT. Its protein is CASSYGDRYSNQAQHF.

This clonotype was counted many times. This chain connects TRBV6-2 or TRBV6-3 to TRBJ1-1; TRBD1 aligns across 8 bases. The CDR3 consists of 15 residues. V shed 6 bases, J shed 8 bases, and the junction held 14 bases outside the gene matches. Germline CDR1 is MNHEY and CDR2 is SVGEGT. The CDR3 DNA sequence: TGTGCCAGCAGCCTCGCCCCTCGACAGGGGACGGAAGCTTTCTTT. Amino acid sequence: CASSLAPRQGTEAFF.

This clonotype appeared a few times. The chain employs TRBV23-1 and TRBJ1-1, with 9 nucleotides matching TRBD1. TRBV23-1 is marked as an open reading frame, function uncertain. V trimming: 10 bases; J trimming: 4 bases; junction bases outside the gene matches: 7. The CDR3 consists of 13 residues. CDR3 nucleotide sequence: TGCGCCACGAAACAGGGGGCAATCACTGAAGCTTTCTTT. Its protein is CATKQGAITEAFF.

This clonotype was seen a handful of times. V and J are TRBV3-1 and TRBJ2-2; D possibly corresponds to TRBD2 (6 bases). The CDR3 covers 12 residues. V was shortened by 7 bases and J by 6 bases, with 9 bases between the two germline ends. Germline assignment: CDR1 LGHDT and CDR2 YNNKEL (reference sequence). The DNA of the CDR3 is TGTGCCAGCACTAGCGAGCCCGGGGAGCTGTTTTTT. Protein sequence: CASTSEPGELFF.

This clonotype came up many times. As DNA, the CDR3 is TGCGCCAGCAGCTTGGGACAGGGTGCCTACGAGCAGTACTTC. Translated, it gives CASSLGQGAYEQYF. The chain is built from TRBV5-1 and TRBJ2-7, with 7 positions matching TRBD1. V lost 0 bases and J lost 2; bases outside the gene matches: 2. CDR1 and CDR2 from the germline V gene are SGHRS and YFSETQ. The CDR3 loop spans 14 amino acids. Filled out from reference TRBV5-1 and TRBJ2-7, the complete variable domain reads KAGVTQTPRYLIKTRGQQVTLSCSPISGHRSVSWYQQTPGQGLQFLFEYFSETQRNKGNFPGRFSGRQFSNSRSEMNVSTLELGDSALYLCASSLGQGAYEQYFGPGTRLTVT.

The rearrangement joins TRBV6-2 or TRBV6-3 to TRBJ2-7; 7 nucleotides line up with TRBD2. The V gene end was trimmed by 2 bases and the J gene end by 3 bases; junction bases not matched to a gene: 4. This CDR3 has 14 amino acids. The germline V gene encodes CDR1 MNHEY and CDR2 SVGEGT. The CDR3 DNA reads as TGTGCCAGCAGTTACCAGGGAGGGCTCTACGAGCAGTACTTC. Protein product: CASSYQGGLYEQYF.

The V and J genes are TRBV20-1 and TRBJ1-4, with TRBD1 matching over 10 bases. The CDR3 is 13 residues long. Germline V gene data show CDR1 as DFQATT and CDR2 as SNEGSKA (reference sequence). V lost 3 bases and J lost 12; bases outside the gene matches: 7. CDR3 in DNA: TGCAGTGCTAGGTCAGGGACAGGGGCCGAACTGTTTTTT. Protein sequence: CSARSGTGAELFF.

The V call is TRBV7-2, the J call TRBJ1-6; 7 bases align to TRBD1. The CDR3 sequence is 15 residues long. Germline CDR1 SGHTA, CDR2 FQGNSA. After removal of 3 bases from V and 7 bases from J, the junction contained 6 bases not matched to a gene. The CDR3: CASSLQDRPNSPLHF. CDR3 DNA: TGTGCCAGCAGCTTGCAGGACAGGCCAAATTCACCCCTCCACTTT.

The chain carries TRBV20-1 and TRBJ1-5, with TRBD1 as a possible D gene (5 bases). CDR3 length: 16 amino acids. V lost 0 bases and J lost 7, with 19 bases in between. From germline, CDR1 is DFQATT and CDR2 SNEGSKA (reference sequence). Here the CDR3 reads CSARDRRQFPRQPQHF. The CDR3 DNA reads as TGCAGTGCTAGAGATCGTCGACAGTTCCCCAGACAGCCCCAGCATTTT.

In this sample, this clonotype turned up many times. The gene calls are TRBV4-3 and TRBJ2-4; D gene uncertain. The CDR3 contains 11 residues. The germline V and J ends were trimmed by 6 bases and 12 bases, with 12 bases remaining between them. Germline V gene lookup returns CDR1 LGHNA and CDR2 YSLEER. As DNA, the CDR3 is TGCGCCAGCAGGCAGGAGTACCCTCAGTACTTC. It is translated as CASRQEYPQYF.

As for this clonotype: An end of the junction differs from the germline gene, which may be a read error. The chain's CDR3 is CSATGSLHTDSQYF. The CDR3, as DNA: TGCAGTGCCACAGGGTCCCTACACACAGATTCGCAGTATTTT. This rearrangement joins TRBV20-1 to TRBJ2-3; D is possibly TRBD1 (6 bases). The CDR3 consists of 14 residues. The germline CDR1 and CDR2 sequences are DFQATT and SNEGSKA (reference sequence).

V and J are TRBV6-6 and TRBJ1-1, with TRBD1 as a possible D gene (6 bases). This CDR3 spans 12 amino acids. Germline-derived CDR1 and CDR2 are MNHNY and SVGAGI (reference sequence). Trimming stripped 6 bases from V and 4 bases from J, with 9 bases between. This CDR3 reads CASSQDSTEAFF. The DNA for the CDR3 is TGTGCCAGCAGCCAGGACAGCACTGAAGCTTTCTTT.

This clonotype was counted a few times. The V gene is TRBV27, the J gene TRBJ1-2; possibly TRBD1 for D (6 bases). Trimming cost V 6 bases and J 4 bases, with 12 bases left between them. Germline CDR1 reads MNHEY; CDR2 reads SMNVEV (reference sequence). The CDR3 covers 13 residues. The DNA of the CDR3 is TGTGCCAGCAGAAGGGGGTCGTTCTATGGCTACACCTTC. Its translation is CASRRGSFYGYTF.

This clonotype was recorded a few times. This sequence joins TRBV20-1 and TRBJ1-1; TRBD1 matches at 7 bases. The CDR3 totals 13 residues. Germline V gives CDR1 DFQATT, CDR2 SNEGSKA (reference sequence). With V trimmed by 4 bases and J by 1 base, 3 bases remained unmatched. For the CDR3, the DNA is TGCAGTGCTACCCGGGACAGGAACACTGAAGCTTTCTTT. Amino acid sequence: CSATRDRNTEAFF.

Only a few counts were recorded for this clonotype. V gene TRBV6-2 or TRBV6-3 combines with J gene TRBJ2-7; D remains unclear. Trimming removed 4 bases at V and 6 bases at J, with 13 bases between. CDR1 is MNHEY, CDR2 SVGEGT, per germline. The CDR3 is made up of 13 amino acids. CDR3 sequence (DNA): TGTGCCAGCAGTTGGGCCATGCTAGGCGAGCAGTACTTC. Its protein product is CASSWAMLGEQYF.

This sequence joins TRBV11-2 and TRBJ2-7; 8 bases agree with TRBD1. The CDR3 sequence is 16 residues long. CDR1 and CDR2 (germline): SGHAT, FQNNGV. V shed 5 bases, J shed 2 bases, and the junction held 11 bases outside the gene matches. The CDR3: CASSTRTGYWTYEQYF. The DNA of the CDR3 is TGTGCCAGCAGCACGAGGACAGGGTATTGGACCTACGAGCAGTACTTC.

In this sample, this clonotype turned up a few times. The CDR3 nucleotides are TGTGCCAGCACCCCACGGGGGGGGCGCAGGGGTGGCTACACCTTC. This encodes CASTPRGGRRGGYTF. J is TRBJ1-2 and V is TRBV6-1; the D gene is possibly TRBD1 (6 bases). Trimming took off 7 bases at V and 7 bases at J, with 22 bases between the two ends. The germline V gene encodes CDR1 MNHNS and CDR2 SASEGT. The CDR3 covers 15 residues.